This entry is about one TCR beta chain. Antigen specificity is unknown. This entry belongs to a study of PD-1 blockade in classical Hodgkin lymphoma. Study-level results: By C4D1 there was a significant rise in CD4+ TCR diversity but not in CD8+ TCR diversity.

As for time point: cycle 4 day 1 (C4D1), after less than 7 weeks of nivolumab. Exposure to brentuximab vedotin varied, and each patient had relapsed following autologous stem cell transplantation. Magnetic negative selection served to purify CD4+ T cells out of PBMCs that had been thawed. Produced via immunoSEQ multiplex PCR; TCRdb's table is partial and in-frame only. The sample lists 20,000 or so clones; roughly 85% were seen once. Trimming removed 10 bases at V and 4 bases at J, with 10 bases between. The germline gives CDR1 ENHRY, CDR2 SYGVKD. CDR3 size: 11 residues. The V and J genes are TRBV10-3 and TRBJ2-5; D is uncertain. The clonotype was recovered from a human donor with classical Hodgkin lymphoma. Sequencing used CD4+ T cells from blood, obtained before the fourth cycle of nivolumab. The CDR3 sequence is CATLEGETQYF. The CDR3 nucleotides read TGTGCCACCTTAGAAGGAGAGACCCAGTACTTC.